These 23 T cell receptor beta chains share one sample of origin, sequenced in a study of CD8 T cells in ankylosing spondylitis (dated by TCRdb to the late 2010s). No antigens are known for them. Receptor amplification or capture employed 5' RACE. The sample was run on an Illumina HiSeq 2500. Through fastp at Q25 and MiXCR, TCRdb rebuilt clones from the public reads, retaining in-frame beta chains. Under each unique CDR3 protein, matching rows form one entry showing the most common genes and DNA. In this sample the table shows over 450,000 distinct CDR3 sequences, 9.5% to 15% of which occur a single time. The ten largest clones capture about 6.5% of the sample. On the study overall, not on this receptor specifically: A TCR beta motif made up of eight highly homologous amino acid variants appeared to be characteristic of blood from ankylosing spondylitis patients.

Sequenced material: blood, either unsorted or a sorted T cell fraction (not recorded which). These receptors were collected from a male donor with ankylosing spondylitis.

This clonotype has more than one count but fewer than ten. This chain uses TRBV5-1 with TRBJ1-5; maybe TRBD1 (6 bases). The CDR3 consists of 14 residues. The V and J ends lost 4 bases and 4 bases respectively, with 12 bases between them. Looked up from germline, CDR1 is SGHRS and CDR2 is YFSETQ. CDR3 in DNA: TGCGCCAGCAGCGTTAGCACAGGGAATCAGCCCCAGCATTTT. Translated, it gives CASSVSTGNQPQHF.

This clonotype showed up just a few times. This chain links TRBV6-1 with TRBJ2-7; 7 bases line up with TRBD2. Trimming took 4 bases from V and 1 from J; bases not matched to a gene: 7. CDR3 length equals 15 residues. Germline CDR1 reads MNHNS; CDR2 reads SASEGT. CDR3 in amino acids: CASSVLGGSSYEQYV. DNA for the CDR3: TGTGCCAGCAGTGTTCTCGGCGGGAGTTCCTACGAGCAGTACGTC.

Only a few counts were recorded for this clonotype. The J gene is TRBJ2-1, the V gene TRBV7-9; TRBD1 or TRBD2 may be the D gene (6 bases each). The germline V gene has CDR1 SEHNR and CDR2 FQNEAQ (reference sequence). The CDR3 is 15 residues long. V lost 2 bases to trimming and J lost 5 bases, with 13 bases between them. CDR3 amino acids: CASSLLGGTNNEQFF. In DNA, the CDR3 is TGTGCCAGCAGCTTATTGGGCGGGACAAACAATGAGCAGTTCTTC.

The genes are TRBV30 and TRBJ1-6; no clear D gene. The germline V gene encodes CDR1 GTSNPN and CDR2 SVGIG (reference sequence). There are 12 residues in the CDR3. V was shortened by 5 bases and J by 10 bases, with 12 bases between the two germline ends. The CDR3 spells CAWDWVGSPLHF. CDR3 bases: TGTGCCTGGGACTGGGTAGGGTCACCCCTCCACTTT. Drawing the rest from reference TRBV30 and TRBJ1-6, the complete variable domain is SQTIHQWPATLVQPVGSPLSLECTVEGTSNPNLYWYRQAAGRGLQLLFYSVGIGQISSEVPQNLSASRPQDRQFILSSKKLLLSDSGFYLCAWDWVGSPLHFGNGTRLTVT.

A few counts support this clonotype. The V call is TRBV24-1, the J call TRBJ2-1, with 9 bases lining up with TRBD2. Germline CDR1 KGHDR, CDR2 SFDVKD. The CDR3 length is 14 residues. With V trimmed by 9 bases and J by 8 bases, 10 bases remained unmatched. In DNA form, the CDR3 reads TGTGCCACCTCCGCGGGAGGGCCTGGGTATGAGCAGTTCTTC. It yields the protein CATSAGGPGYEQFF.

The CDR3 DNA reads as TGTGCCAGCAGCCTGACAGCGGAACAAGAGACCCAGTACTTC. Protein: CASSLTAEQETQYF. This chain links TRBV3-1 with TRBJ2-5; D possibly matches TRBD1 or TRBD2 (5 bases each). The germline V gene encodes CDR1 LGHDT and CDR2 YNNKEL (reference sequence). Trimming took 4 bases from V and 2 from J, leaving 11 bases between them. There are 14 residues in the CDR3.

The rearrangement joins TRBV5-1 to TRBJ2-7, with D possibly matching TRBD1 (6 bases). V lost 3 bases, J lost 0 bases, and 10 bases lay in between. From germline, CDR1 is SGHRS and CDR2 YFSETQ. The CDR3 spans 14 residues. In DNA form, the CDR3 reads TGCGCCAGCAGCTGGGACACCGACTCCTACGAGCAGTACGTC. This translates into CASSWDTDSYEQYV.

This clonotype occurred many times. As DNA, the CDR3 is TGTGCCATCGAGGGGAGCGGGAGAAGCGGTGAGCAGTTCTTC. Its protein product is CAIEGSGRSGEQFF. This chain links TRBV10-3 with TRBJ2-1, with TRBD2 matching 8 bases. Germline V gene sequence: CDR1 ENHRY, CDR2 SYGVKD. Germline trimming cut 8 bases from V and 9 bases from J; bases unmatched to any gene: 12. The CDR3 is 14 residues long.

This clonotype has a handful of counts. J is TRBJ2-7 and V is TRBV7-2; 9 positions agree with TRBD2. Trimming cost V 2 bases and J 3 bases; bases outside gene matches: 8. Germline assignment: CDR1 SGHTA and CDR2 FQGNSA. There are 16 residues in the CDR3. CDR3 sequence (DNA): TGTGCCAGCAGCTTAAGGTTGTCGCGGGAGGGCTACGAGCAGTACTTC. It codes for CASSLRLSREGYEQYF.

This clonotype was detected a few times. The rearrangement uses TRBV18 and TRBJ2-1, with D maybe TRBD2 (7 bases). This CDR3 region has 14 residues. Looked up from germline, CDR1 is KGHSH and CDR2 is LQKENI. Deletions cut 10 bases from V and 6 bases from J, with 19 bases between. CDR3 loop: CATLAGAGGNEQFF. Here the CDR3 DNA reads TGTGCCACCTTGGCGGGGGCCGGGGGCAATGAGCAGTTCTTC.

The chain links TRBV20-1 to TRBJ2-1, with TRBD2 matching 10 bases. Germline lookup yields CDR1 DFQATT and CDR2 SNEGSKA (reference sequence). J gave up 2 bases and V 7 bases, and 5 bases lay outside the gene matches. The length of the CDR3 is 14 residues. The CDR3 sequence is CSVIAGGPYNEQFF. For the CDR3, the DNA is TGCAGTGTTATAGCGGGAGGACCCTACAATGAGCAGTTCTTC.

The table lists this clonotype with many counts. This chain uses TRBV5-1 with TRBJ2-7, with a weak D call TRBD1 (6 bases). In germline, CDR1 is SGHRS, CDR2 YFSETQ. The CDR3 runs 15 residues. Trimming took 4 bases from V and 2 from J, leaving 16 bases between them. CDR3: CASSQGPEVTYEQYF. CDR3 sequence (DNA): TGCGCCAGCAGCCAGGGGCCCGAGGTAACCTACGAGCAGTACTTC.

In this sample, this clonotype turned up a few times. V gene TRBV7-9 combines with J gene TRBJ2-7; TRBD2 aligns across 14 bases. V was pared by 7 bases and J by 5 bases, with 7 bases of the junction left unmatched. Germline CDR1 is SEHNR and CDR2 is FQNEAQ (reference sequence). The CDR3 sequence is 15 residues long. The CDR3 nucleotides are TGTGCCAGCACCGAACAGGGACTAGCGGGAGACGAGCAGTACTTC. Translated: CASTEQGLAGDEQYF.

The chain carries TRBV6-2 or TRBV6-3 and TRBJ2-3; TRBD1 agrees at 7 bases. This CDR3 is built from 17 residues. V lost 6 bases and J lost 5; bases outside the gene matches: 17. Germline CDR1 is MNHEY and CDR2 is SVGEGT. The CDR3 coding sequence is TGTGCCAGCAGACCCGGACAGGCACTTACTTCTTTAGATACGCAGTATTTT. This encodes CASRPGQALTSLDTQYF.

The V gene is TRBV7-9, the J gene TRBJ1-3; D is uncertain. V lost 4 bases and J 3 bases, leaving 10 bases between the germline ends. This CDR3 comprises 14 residues. The germline gives CDR1 SEHNR, CDR2 FQNEAQ (reference sequence). This CDR3 is CASSSRGYGNTIYF. The CDR3 DNA reads as TGTGCCAGCAGCTCCCGAGGCTATGGAAACACCATATATTTT.

This clonotype has just a few counts. The gene calls are TRBV5-5 and TRBJ2-3, with 11 bases fitting TRBD2. Germline V lookup: CDR1 SGHKS, CDR2 YYEKEE (reference sequence). This CDR3 has 15 residues. Trimming took 6 bases from V and 5 from J; bases not matched to a gene: 8. The CDR3 protein is CASNLAGGTRDTQYF. The CDR3 bases are TGTGCCAGCAACTTAGCGGGAGGGACACGAGATACGCAGTATTTT.

Many counts were recorded for this clonotype. This chain uses TRBV29-1 with TRBJ1-4; perhaps TRBD1 as D (5 bases). This CDR3 has 14 residues. V lost 3 bases and J 8 bases, leaving 16 bases between the germline ends. Germline CDR1 and CDR2: SQVTM and ANQGSEA. CDR3 region: CSVDEGSGGEKLFF. In DNA form, the CDR3 reads TGCAGCGTTGATGAGGGGTCAGGTGGCGAAAAACTGTTTTTT.

The chain couples TRBV20-1 to TRBJ1-3; TRBD1 matches at 7 bases. This CDR3 is built from 15 residues. Unmatched junction bases numbered 9, after V lost 5 bases and J lost 2 bases. Germline CDR1 DFQATT, CDR2 SNEGSKA (reference sequence). The CDR3 bases are TGCAGTGCTTCCCGGGACAGACACACTGGAAACACCATATATTTT. Its protein product is CSASRDRHTGNTIYF.

The rearrangement links TRBV14 to TRBJ2-3, with a possible D match to TRBD2 (5 bases). Germline lookup yields CDR1 SGHDN and CDR2 FVKESK. V lost 3 bases and J lost 8, with 15 bases in between. CDR3 size: 14 residues. The CDR3 region is CASSQEVAWGTQYF. CDR3 DNA: TGTGCCAGCAGCCAGGAGGTTGCCTGGGGTACGCAGTATTTT.

This clonotype has more than one count but fewer than ten. This chain uses TRBV9 with TRBJ2-7, with D hard to call. Germline-derived CDR1 and CDR2 are SGDLS and YYNGEE. The CDR3 is made up of 14 amino acids. Trimming removed 3 bases from V and 1 base from J, with 11 bases in between. CDR3 amino acids: CASSGTPLSYEQYF. The CDR3 DNA reads as TGTGCCAGCAGCGGAACGCCTCTGTCCTACGAGCAGTACTTC.

The chain uses TRBV5-1 and TRBJ1-4; TRBD1 matches at 8 bases. Per the germline V gene, CDR1 is SGHRS and CDR2 is YFSETQ. Germline trimming cut 5 bases from V and 10 bases from J; bases unmatched to any gene: 13. CDR3 length equals 15 residues. CDR3 region: CASRSDRGGPIKLFF. The CDR3 nucleotides are TGCGCCAGCAGATCTGACAGGGGCGGCCCTATAAAACTGTTTTTT.

This clonotype showed up just a few times. This sequence joins TRBV6-1 and TRBJ1-1; D is uncertain. This CDR3 has 12 amino acids. V lost 6 bases and J 4 bases, leaving 9 bases between the germline ends. Germline lookup yields CDR1 MNHNS and CDR2 SASEGT. The CDR3 region has the DNA TGTGCCAGCAGCGCTATATCCACTGAAGCTTTCTTT. Translating it yields CASSAISTEAFF.

This clonotype was counted a few times. This CDR3 is CASSDSDYGYTF. CDR3 sequence (DNA): TGTGCCAGCAGCGACAGTGACTATGGCTACACCTTC. The chain joins TRBV6-1 to TRBJ1-2, with D tentatively TRBD1 (5 bases). V lost 6 bases and J 3 bases, leaving 8 bases between the germline ends. Per germline, CDR1 MNHNS and CDR2 SASEGT. This CDR3 spans 12 amino acids.